These T cell receptor beta chains were read from a single sample in a study of T cells expressing NK-cell markers. With the 5' RACE reads reprocessed, TCRdb shows one record per CDR3 protein and no DNA. The sample has 500,000 to 700,000 distinct CDR3 sequences. The sample comprised blood T cells: a sorted CD56 or NKG2C T cell subset, CD4+ or CD8+ T cells, or bulk PBMC T cells (not recorded which). The receptor set was obtained from a man aged 18-30 years in good health. Both conserved end residues are part of each CDR3. The order of the fields is J gene, V gene, CDR3 protein.

>TRBJ2-1|TRBV18
CASIYGSTQGEQFF
>TRBJ2-2|TRBV11-1
CASSPRPGASGTGELFF
>TRBJ2-3|TRBV7-2
CASSLMGGNTDTQYF
>TRBJ2-3|TRBV29-1
CSFWYADTQYF
>TRBJ2-2|TRBV7-2
CASSRAWGTGELFF
>TRBJ2-2|TRBV7-9
CASSDTTQGTGELFF
>TRBJ2-1|TRBV2
CASRGGGIGNEQFF
>TRBJ2-5|TRBV7-6
CAVTGGRAAAGQETQYF
>TRBJ1-4|TRBV12-3/TRBV12-4
CASSPGTVLNEKLFF
>TRBJ2-3|TRBV28
CASTLGLTGREDTQYF
>TRBJ2-1|TRBV9
CASTLSLAGDYNEQFF
>TRBJ2-1|TRBV5-1
CASSLAGGGYNEQFF
>TRBJ2-2|TRBV7-7
CASSEVPRGELFF
>TRBJ1-1|TRBV6-1
CASSPWDRVNTEAFF
>TRBJ2-1|TRBV9
CASSVGWRTPYPNEQFF
>TRBJ2-1|TRBV7-9
CASIKRGSPSYNEQFF
>TRBJ2-7|TRBV7-2
CASSPAGLPYEQYF
>TRBJ1-1|TRBV10-3
CAISELGAKTEAFF
>TRBJ2-3|TRBV12-3/TRBV12-4
CASGGQNTDTQYF
>TRBJ2-3|TRBV9
CASSPDGPSTDTQYF
>TRBJ2-3|TRBV20-1
CSARGTSQSTDTQYF
>TRBJ1-1|TRBV3-1
CASSSYRDTEAFF
>TRBJ2-3|TRBV2
CASSEVASTDTQYF
>TRBJ2-7|TRBV15
CATSRDKKRAGEQYF
>TRBJ2-1|TRBV4-3
CASSQAGSSGYNEQFF
>TRBJ1-1|TRBV29-1
CSVDMRDTEAFF
>TRBJ1-5|TRBV2
CASSDQVQFQPQHF
>TRBJ2-1|TRBV7-2
CASSLGGSSFDEQFF
>TRBJ2-2|TRBV12-3/TRBV12-4
CASSPTSGRATGELFF
>TRBJ1-5|TRBV20-1
CSARGSPNSNQPQHF
>TRBJ2-3|TRBV27
CASSPNYPGRDTQYF
>TRBJ2-1|TRBV7-9
CASSDGLAEVDEQFF
>TRBJ2-6|TRBV28
CASKGSQGSGANVLTF
>TRBJ2-1|TRBV29-1
CSVVVDYLVRQFF
>TRBJ1-5|TRBV28
CASSPVQGFQPQHF
>TRBJ1-5|TRBV6-5
CASSYFRRDQPQHF
>TRBJ2-7|TRBV25-1
CASSGQVSYEQYF
>TRBJ2-2|TRBV4-2
CASSQEAGGVGELFF
>TRBJ1-4|TRBV18
CASSLDRDDEKLFF
>TRBJ2-2|TRBV20-1
CSARNIAGDTGELFF
>TRBJ1-5|TRBV20-1
CSADREEAQHF
>TRBJ2-5|TRBV4-2
CASSQGEGETQYF
>TRBJ1-5|TRBV20-1
CSAPGGVDQPQHF
>TRBJ1-4|TRBV15
CATSILRNEKLFF
>TRBJ2-2|TRBV5-1
CASSLWGLDTGELFF
>TRBJ2-5|TRBV12-3/TRBV12-4
CASSPLSGKRETQYF